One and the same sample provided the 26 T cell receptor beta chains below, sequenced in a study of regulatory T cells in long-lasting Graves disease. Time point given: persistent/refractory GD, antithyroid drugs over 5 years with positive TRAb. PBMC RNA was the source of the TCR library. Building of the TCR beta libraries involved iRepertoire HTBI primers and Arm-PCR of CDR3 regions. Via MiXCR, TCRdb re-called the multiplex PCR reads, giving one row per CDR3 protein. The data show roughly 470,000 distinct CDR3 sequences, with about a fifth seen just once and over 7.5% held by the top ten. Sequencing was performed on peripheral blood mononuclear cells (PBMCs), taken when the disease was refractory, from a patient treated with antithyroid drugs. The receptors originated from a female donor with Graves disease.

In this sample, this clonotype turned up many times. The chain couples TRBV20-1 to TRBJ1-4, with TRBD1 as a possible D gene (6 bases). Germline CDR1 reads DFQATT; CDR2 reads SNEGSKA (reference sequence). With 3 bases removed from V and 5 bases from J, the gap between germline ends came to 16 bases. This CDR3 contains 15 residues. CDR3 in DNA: TGCAGTGCTAGGTGGCCCGGGGGCTACAATGAAAAACTGTTTTTT. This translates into CSARWPGGYNEKLFF.

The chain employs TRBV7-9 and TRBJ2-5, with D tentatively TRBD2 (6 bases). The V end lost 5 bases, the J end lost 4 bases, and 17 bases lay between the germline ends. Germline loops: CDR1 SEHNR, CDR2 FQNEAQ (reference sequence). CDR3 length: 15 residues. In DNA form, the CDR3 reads TGTGCCAGCAGCCCAGTGGGCGGGGATGGAGAGACCCAGTACTTC. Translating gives CASSPVGGDGETQYF.

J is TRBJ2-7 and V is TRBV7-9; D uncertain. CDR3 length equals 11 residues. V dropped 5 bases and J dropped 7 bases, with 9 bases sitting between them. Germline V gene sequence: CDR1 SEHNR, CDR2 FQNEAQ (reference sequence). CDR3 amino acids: CASSAEGEQYF. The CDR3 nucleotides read TGTGCCAGCAGCGCGGAAGGGGAGCAGTACTTC.

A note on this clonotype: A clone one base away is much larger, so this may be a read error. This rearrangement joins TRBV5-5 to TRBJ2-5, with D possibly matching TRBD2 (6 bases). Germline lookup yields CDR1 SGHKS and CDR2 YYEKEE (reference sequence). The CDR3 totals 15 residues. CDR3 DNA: TGTGCCGGCAGCTCGCTGGGGGGTCCTATAGAGACCCAGTACTTC. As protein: CAGSSLGGPIETQYF. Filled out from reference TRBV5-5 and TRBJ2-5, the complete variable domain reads DAGVTQSPTHLIKTRGQQVTLRCSPISGHKSVSWYQQVLGQGPQFIFQYYEKEERGRGNFPDRFSARQFPNYSSELNVNALLLGDSALYLCAGSSLGGPIETQYFGPGTRLLVL.

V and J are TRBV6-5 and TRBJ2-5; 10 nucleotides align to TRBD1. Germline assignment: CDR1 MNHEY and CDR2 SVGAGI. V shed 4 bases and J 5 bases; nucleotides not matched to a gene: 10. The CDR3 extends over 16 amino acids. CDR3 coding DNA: TGTGCCAGCAGTTCCCTCCCGACAGGGGGCTGGGAGACCCAGTACTTC. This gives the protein CASSSLPTGGWETQYF.

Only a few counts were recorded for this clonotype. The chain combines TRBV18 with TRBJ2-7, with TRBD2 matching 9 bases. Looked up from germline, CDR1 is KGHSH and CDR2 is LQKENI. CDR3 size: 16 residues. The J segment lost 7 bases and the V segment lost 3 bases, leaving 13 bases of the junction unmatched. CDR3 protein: CASSPWTSAALGEQYF. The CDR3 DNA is TGTGCCAGCTCACCGTGGACTAGCGCCGCACTGGGAGAGCAGTACTTC.

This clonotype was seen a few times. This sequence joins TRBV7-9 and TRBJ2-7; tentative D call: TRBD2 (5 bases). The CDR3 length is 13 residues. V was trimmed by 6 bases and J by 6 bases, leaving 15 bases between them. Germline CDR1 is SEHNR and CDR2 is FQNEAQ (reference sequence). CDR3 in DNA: TGTGCCAGCAGGTCAACCGGAGGTTCCGAGCAGTACTTC. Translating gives CASRSTGGSEQYF.

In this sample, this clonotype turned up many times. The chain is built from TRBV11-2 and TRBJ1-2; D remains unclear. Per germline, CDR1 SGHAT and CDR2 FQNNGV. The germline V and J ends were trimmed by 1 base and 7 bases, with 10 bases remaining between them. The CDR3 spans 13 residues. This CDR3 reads CASSLGSGLGYTF. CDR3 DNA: TGTGCCAGCAGCTTAGGTTCAGGACTTGGCTACACCTTC.

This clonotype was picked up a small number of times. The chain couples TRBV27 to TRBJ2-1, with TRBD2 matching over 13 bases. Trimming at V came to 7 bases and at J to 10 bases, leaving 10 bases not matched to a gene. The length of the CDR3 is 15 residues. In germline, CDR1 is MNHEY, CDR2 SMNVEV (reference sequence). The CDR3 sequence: CASNAGLAGLREQFF. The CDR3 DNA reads TGTGCCAGCAACGCGGGACTAGCGGGACTGAGGGAGCAGTTCTTC.

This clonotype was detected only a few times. CDR3 sequence: CASSLSGFGTGPNPYEQYF. The CDR3 DNA follows: TGCGCCAGCAGCCTATCCGGTTTTGGCACGGGCCCTAACCCCTACGAGCAGTACTTC. This sequence joins TRBV5-1 and TRBJ2-7; D gene ambiguous. V shed 4 bases and J shed 2 bases, with 28 bases lying between them. Germline V gene data show CDR1 as SGHRS and CDR2 as YFSETQ. The CDR3 length is 19 residues.

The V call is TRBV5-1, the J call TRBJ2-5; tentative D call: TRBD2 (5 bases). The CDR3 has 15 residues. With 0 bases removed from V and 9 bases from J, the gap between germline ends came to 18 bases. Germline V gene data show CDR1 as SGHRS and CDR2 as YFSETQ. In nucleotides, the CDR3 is TGCGCCAGCAGCTTGGCCGATGGGCAGAGGCGGGCCCAGTACTTC. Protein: CASSLADGQRRAQYF.

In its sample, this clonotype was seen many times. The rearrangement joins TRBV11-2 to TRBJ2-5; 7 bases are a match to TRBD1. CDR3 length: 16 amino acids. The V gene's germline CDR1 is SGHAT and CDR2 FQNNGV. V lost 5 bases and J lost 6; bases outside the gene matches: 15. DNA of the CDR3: TGTGCCAGCAGCCCCACCGGGACAGCGCTCTCCAAGACCCAGTACTTC. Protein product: CASSPTGTALSKTQYF.

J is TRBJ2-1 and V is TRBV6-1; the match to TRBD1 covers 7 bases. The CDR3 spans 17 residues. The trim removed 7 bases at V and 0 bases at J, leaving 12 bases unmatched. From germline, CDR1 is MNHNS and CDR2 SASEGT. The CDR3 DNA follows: TGTGCCAGCAACCGCCTGACAGGGCCCGGCTCCTACAATGAGCAGTTCTTC. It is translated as CASNRLTGPGSYNEQFF.

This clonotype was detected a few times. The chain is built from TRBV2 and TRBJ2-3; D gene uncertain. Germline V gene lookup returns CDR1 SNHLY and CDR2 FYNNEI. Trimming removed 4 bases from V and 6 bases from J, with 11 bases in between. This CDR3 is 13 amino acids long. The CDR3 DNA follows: TGTGCCAGCAGTGGGCCCACTTACGATACGCAGTATTTT. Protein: CASSGPTYDTQYF.

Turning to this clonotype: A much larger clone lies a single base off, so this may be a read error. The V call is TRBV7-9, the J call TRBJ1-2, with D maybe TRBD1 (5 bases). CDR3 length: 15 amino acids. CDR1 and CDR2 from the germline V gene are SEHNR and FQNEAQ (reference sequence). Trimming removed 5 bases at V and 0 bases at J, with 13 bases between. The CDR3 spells CASSRRQPPNYGYTF. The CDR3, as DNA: TGTGCCAGCAGCCGCCGACAGCCACCTAACTATGGCTACACCTTC. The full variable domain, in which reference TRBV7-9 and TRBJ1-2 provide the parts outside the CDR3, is DTGVSQNPRHKITKRGQNVTFRCDPISEHNRLYWYRQTLGQGPEFLTYFQNEAQLEKSRLLSDRFSAERPKGSFSTLEIQRTEQGDSAMYLCASSRRQPPNYGYTFGSGTRLTVV.

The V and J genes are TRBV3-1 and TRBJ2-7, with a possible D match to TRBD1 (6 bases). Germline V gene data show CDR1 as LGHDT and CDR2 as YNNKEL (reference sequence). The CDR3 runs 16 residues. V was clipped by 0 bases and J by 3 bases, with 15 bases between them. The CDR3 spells CASSQDLTGQFYEQYF. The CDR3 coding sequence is TGTGCCAGCAGCCAAGATCTAACAGGGCAGTTCTACGAGCAGTACTTC.

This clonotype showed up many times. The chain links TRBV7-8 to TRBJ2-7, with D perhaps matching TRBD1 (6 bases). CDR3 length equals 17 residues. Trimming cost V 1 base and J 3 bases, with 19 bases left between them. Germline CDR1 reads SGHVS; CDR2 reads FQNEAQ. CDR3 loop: CASSLEGVGAWNYEQYF. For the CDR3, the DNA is TGTGCCAGCAGCTTAGAGGGTGTGGGGGCATGGAACTACGAGCAGTACTTC.

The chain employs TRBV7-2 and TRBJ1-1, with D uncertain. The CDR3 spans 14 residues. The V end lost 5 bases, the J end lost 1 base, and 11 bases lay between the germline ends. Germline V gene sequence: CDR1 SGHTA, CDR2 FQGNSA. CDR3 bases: TGTGCCAGCAGCCCGGTTTCGGGGAACACTGAAGCTTTCTTT. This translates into CASSPVSGNTEAFF.

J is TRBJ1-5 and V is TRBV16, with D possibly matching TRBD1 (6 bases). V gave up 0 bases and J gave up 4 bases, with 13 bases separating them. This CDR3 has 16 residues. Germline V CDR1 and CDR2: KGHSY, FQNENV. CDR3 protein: CASSQSVPGVNQPQHF. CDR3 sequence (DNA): TGTGCCAGCAGCCAATCTGTTCCAGGGGTTAATCAGCCCCAGCATTTT.

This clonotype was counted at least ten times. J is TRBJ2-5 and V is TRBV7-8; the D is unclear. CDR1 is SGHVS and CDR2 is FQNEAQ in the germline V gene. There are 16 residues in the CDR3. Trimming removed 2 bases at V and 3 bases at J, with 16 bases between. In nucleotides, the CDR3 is TGTGCCAGCAGCTTAATTACACGCCTACTGGAAGAGACCCAGTACTTC. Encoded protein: CASSLITRLLEETQYF.

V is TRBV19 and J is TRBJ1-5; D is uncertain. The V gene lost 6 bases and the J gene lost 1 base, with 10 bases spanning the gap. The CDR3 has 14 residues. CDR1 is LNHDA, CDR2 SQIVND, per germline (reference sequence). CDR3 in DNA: TGTGCCAGTAGAAAGGCTTCCAGCAATCAGCCCCAGCATTTT. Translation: CASRKASSNQPQHF.

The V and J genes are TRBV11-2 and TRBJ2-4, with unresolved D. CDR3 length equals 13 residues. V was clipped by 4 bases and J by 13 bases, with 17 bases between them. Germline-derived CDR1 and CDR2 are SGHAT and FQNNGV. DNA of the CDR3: TGTGCCAGCAGCTCCACCCTTAGAGGCACACAGTACTTC. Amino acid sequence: CASSSTLRGTQYF.

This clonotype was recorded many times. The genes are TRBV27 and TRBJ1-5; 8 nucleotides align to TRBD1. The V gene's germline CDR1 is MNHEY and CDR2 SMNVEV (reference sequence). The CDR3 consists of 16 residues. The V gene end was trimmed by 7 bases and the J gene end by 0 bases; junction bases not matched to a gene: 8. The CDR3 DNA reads TGTGCCAGCAAAACAGGGGGACCATATAGCAATCAGCCCCAGCATTTT. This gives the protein CASKTGGPYSNQPQHF.

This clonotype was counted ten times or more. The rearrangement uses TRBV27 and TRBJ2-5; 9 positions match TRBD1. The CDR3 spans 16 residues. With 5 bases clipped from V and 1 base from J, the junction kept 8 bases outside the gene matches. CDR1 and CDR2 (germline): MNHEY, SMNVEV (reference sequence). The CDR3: CASSPIATGGQETQYF. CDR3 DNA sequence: TGTGCCAGCAGTCCAATCGCGACAGGGGGCCAAGAGACCCAGTACTTC.

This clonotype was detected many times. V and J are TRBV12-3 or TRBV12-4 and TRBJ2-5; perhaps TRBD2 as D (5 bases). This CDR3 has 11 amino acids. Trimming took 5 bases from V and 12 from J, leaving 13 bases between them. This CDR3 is CASSRETVKYF. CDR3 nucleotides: TGTGCCAGCAGTCGGGAAACGGTGAAGTACTTC.

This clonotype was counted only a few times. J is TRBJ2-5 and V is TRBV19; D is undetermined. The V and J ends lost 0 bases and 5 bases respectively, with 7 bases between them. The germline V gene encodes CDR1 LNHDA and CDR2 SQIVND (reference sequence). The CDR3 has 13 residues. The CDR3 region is CASSIDLWETQYF. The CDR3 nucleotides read TGTGCCAGTAGTATAGATCTATGGGAGACCCAGTACTTC.